This T cell receptor (beta chain) was captured in a study of graft-versus-host responses after intestinal transplantation. Overall study: Multivisceral, liver-intestinal, or isolated intestinal grafts went to recipients. Every one of the recipients received anti-thymocyte globulin induction and afterwards took tacrolimus and steroids for roughly three years.

V lost 3 bases and J 2 bases, leaving 3 bases between the germline ends. This CDR3 region has 11 residues. Germline CDR1 reads SQVTM; CDR2 reads ANQGSEA. Profiled with immunoSEQ multiplex PCR; TCRdb holds only in-frame clones, not every one. The table has over 45,000 clones, 85% to 90% seen once. Findings of the study overall: Among circulating GvH clones, peak levels were associated with early post-transplant declines in HvG clones. Recipient marrow showed GvH clones, some seen first in ileum or blood.

Details on this clone: Its matching antigen is unknown.

The receptor comes from a human patient who received an intestinal transplant, so some T cells may come from the graft donor. The material sequenced was PBMCs, taken 26 days after transplant. This rearrangement joins TRBV29-1 to TRBJ2-3; D unclear. This CDR3 reads CSVDYTDTQYF. The CDR3 nucleotides read TGCAGCGTTGATTACACAGATACGCAGTATTTT.